Here is one TCR beta chain with its context. The antigen is not known. Germline V CDR1 and CDR2: SEHNR, FQNEAQ (reference sequence). The CDR3 totals 17 residues. Trimming left V 3 bases short and J 6 bases short, with 23 bases between. PCR amplification relied on 60 Vbeta primers (plus 13 Jbeta primers). Using immunoSEQ multiplex PCR, the repertoire was profiled, and TCRdb retains in-frame clones only, with some absent. The sample consists of 150,000 to 200,000 clones, 75% of them appearing once. This sample is drawn from a study of cytomegalovirus exposure and HLA in healthy donors. Study-level findings and limits: The study assumed roughly uniform donor sequencing depth for presence/absence analyses.

V gene TRBV7-9 combines with J gene TRBJ1-1, with D perhaps TRBD1 (5 bases). Specimen: PBMCs. The clonotype was recovered from a female donor in good health and CMV-seronegative. The CDR3: CASSFGGARLLRPEAFF. Written as DNA, the CDR3 is TGTGCCAGCAGCTTCGGCGGGGCACGCCTCCTAAGGCCTGAAGCTTTCTTT. Based on the CDR3 plus reference TRBV7-9 and TRBJ1-1, the full variable domain is DTGVSQNPRHKITKRGQNVTFRCDPISEHNRLYWYRQTLGQGPEFLTYFQNEAQLEKSRLLSDRFSAERPKGSFSTLEIQRTEQGDSAMYLCASSFGGARLLRPEAFFGQGTRLTVV.